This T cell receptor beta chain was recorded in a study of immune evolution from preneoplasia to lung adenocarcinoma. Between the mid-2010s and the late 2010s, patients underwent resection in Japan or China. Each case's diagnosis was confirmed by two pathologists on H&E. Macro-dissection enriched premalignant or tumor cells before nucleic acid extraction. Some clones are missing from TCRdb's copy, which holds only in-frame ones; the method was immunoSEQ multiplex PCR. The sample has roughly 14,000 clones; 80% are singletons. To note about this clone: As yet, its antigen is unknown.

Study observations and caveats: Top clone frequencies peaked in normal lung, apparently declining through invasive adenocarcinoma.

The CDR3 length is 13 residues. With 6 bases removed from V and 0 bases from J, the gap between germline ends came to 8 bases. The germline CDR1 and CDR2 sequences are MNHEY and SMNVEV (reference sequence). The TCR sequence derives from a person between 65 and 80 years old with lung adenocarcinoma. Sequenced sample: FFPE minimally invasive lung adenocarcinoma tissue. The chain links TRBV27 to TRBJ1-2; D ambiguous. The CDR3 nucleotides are TGTGCCAGCAGCCCCCGACCTAACTATGGCTACACCTTC. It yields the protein CASSPRPNYGYTF.